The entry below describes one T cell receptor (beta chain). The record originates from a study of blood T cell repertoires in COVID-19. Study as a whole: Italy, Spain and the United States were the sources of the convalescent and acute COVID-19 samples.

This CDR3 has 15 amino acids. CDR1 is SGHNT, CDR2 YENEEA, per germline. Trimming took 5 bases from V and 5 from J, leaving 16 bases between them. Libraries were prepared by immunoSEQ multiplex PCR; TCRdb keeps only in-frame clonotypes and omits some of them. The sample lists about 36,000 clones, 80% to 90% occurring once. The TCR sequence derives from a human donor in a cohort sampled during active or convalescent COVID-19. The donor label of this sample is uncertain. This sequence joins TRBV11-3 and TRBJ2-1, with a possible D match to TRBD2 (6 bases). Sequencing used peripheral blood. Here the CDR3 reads CASSARDQRDNEQFF. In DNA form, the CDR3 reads TGTGCCAGCAGCGCCCGGGACCAGCGGGACAATGAGCAGTTCTTC.